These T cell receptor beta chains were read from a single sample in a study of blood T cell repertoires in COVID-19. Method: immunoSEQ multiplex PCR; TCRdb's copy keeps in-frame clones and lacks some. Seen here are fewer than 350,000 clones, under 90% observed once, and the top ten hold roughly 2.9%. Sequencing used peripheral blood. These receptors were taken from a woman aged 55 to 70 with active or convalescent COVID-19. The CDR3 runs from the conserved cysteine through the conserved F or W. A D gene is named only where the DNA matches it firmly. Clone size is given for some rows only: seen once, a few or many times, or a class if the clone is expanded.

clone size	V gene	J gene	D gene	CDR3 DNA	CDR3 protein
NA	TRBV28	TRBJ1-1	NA	TGTGCCAGCAGTGAACTAAGGGGTGGTAGCACTGAAGCTTTCTTT	CASSELRGGSTEAFF
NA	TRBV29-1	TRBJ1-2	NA	TGCAGCGGAGGGGGTGCTAACTATGGCTACACCTTC	CSGGGANYGYTF
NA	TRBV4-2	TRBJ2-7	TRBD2	TGTGCCAGCAGCCAACCGGGACTAGCGAACGCCTACGAGCAGTACTTC	CASSQPGLANAYEQYF
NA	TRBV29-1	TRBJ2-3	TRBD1	TGCAGTGACAGGGGGACCACAGATACGCAGTATTTT	CSDRGTTDTQYF
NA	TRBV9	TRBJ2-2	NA	TGTGCCAGCAGCCGGGAGACGGGGACCCCCCGGGAGCTGTTTTTT	CASSRETGTPRELFF
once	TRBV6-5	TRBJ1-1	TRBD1	TGTGCCAGCAGTTACCGGAAGGGGGCTATCACTGAAGCTTTCTTT	CASSYRKGAITEAFF
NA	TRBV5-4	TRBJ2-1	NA	TGTGCCAGCAGCTTTAGGGGGAACAATGAGCAGTTCTTC	CASSFRGNNEQFF
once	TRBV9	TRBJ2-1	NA	TGTGCCAGCAGTAACCCTAGGGGGAGCGGGGCGGTATACAATGAGCAGTTCTTC	CASSNPRGSGAVYNEQFF
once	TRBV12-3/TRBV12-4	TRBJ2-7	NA	TGTGCCAGCAGTGTGGGGGCACACGAGCAGTACTTC	CASSVGAHEQYF
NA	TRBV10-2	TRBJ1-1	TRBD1	TGCGCCAGCAGTGCTACACAAGGGGGCCTCGGCACTGAAGCTTTCTTT	CASSATQGGLGTEAFF
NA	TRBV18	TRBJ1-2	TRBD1	TGTGCCAGCTCAACCGGGACAGAGAACTATGGCTACACCTTC	CASSTGTENYGYTF
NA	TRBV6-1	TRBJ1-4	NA	TGTGCCAGCAGTGAAGCGCAGGGCCGGGAAAAACTGTTTTTT	CASSEAQGREKLFF
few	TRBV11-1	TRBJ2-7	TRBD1	TGTGCCAGCAGCTTAGCGGGGACAGGGAGCTCCTACGAGCAGTACTTC	CASSLAGTGSSYEQYF
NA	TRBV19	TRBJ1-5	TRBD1	TGTGCCAGTAGTCTCAGGCCGGACAGGGGGTATCAGCCCCAGCATTTT	CASSLRPDRGYQPQHF
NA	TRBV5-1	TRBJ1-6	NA	TGCGCCAGCAGCTTGGACGGAGCCGGTTCACCCCTCCACTTT	CASSLDGAGSPLHF
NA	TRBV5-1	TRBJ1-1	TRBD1	TGCGCCAGCAGCTGGGGACAGGAGAACACTGAAGCTTTCTTT	CASSWGQENTEAFF
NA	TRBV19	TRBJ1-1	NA	TGTGCCAGCACCCTGGGCAGGCTGAACACTGAAGCTTTCTTT	CASTLGRLNTEAFF
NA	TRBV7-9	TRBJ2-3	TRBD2	TGTGCCAGCAGCCGAGGGTCTAGCGGGGGGGCAGATACGCAGTATTTT	CASSRGSSGGADTQYF
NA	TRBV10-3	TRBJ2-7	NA	TGTGCCATCAGTTTGGACAGCAATTCCTACGAGCAGTACTTC	CAISLDSNSYEQYF
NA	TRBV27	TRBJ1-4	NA	TGTGCCAGCAGTCTGACAAGGGGGACTAATGAAAAACTGTTTTTT	CASSLTRGTNEKLFF
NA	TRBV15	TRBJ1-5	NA	TGTGCCACCAGCAGAGATGAGTGGGGGGGCAATCAGCCCCAGCATTTT	CATSRDEWGGNQPQHF
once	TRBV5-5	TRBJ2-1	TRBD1	TGTGCCAGCAGCCGCACCGCAGGGGGCCTCTCCTACAATGAGCAGTTCTTC	CASSRTAGGLSYNEQFF
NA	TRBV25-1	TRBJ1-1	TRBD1	TGTGCCAGCAGTGAATCTGTTTTGGGACAGGGGGCCAAGTTT	CASSESVLGQGAKF
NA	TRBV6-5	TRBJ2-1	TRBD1	TGTGCCAGCAGGCCTTCAGGGGGAGAGCAGTTCTTC	CASRPSGGEQFF
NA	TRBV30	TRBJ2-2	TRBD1	TGTGCCTGGACCCAGGGGGCCAACACCGGGGAGCTGTTTTTT	CAWTQGANTGELFF
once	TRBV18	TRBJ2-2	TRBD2	TGTGCCAGCTCACCAGGTATAGCCCCGGGAGGGCTGTTTTTT	CASSPGIAPGGLFF
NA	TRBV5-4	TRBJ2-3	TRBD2	TGTGCCAGCAGCCGGGGACTAGCGGAGTCTTCAGATACGCAGTATTTT	CASSRGLAESSDTQYF
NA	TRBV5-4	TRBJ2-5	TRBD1	TGTGCCAGCAGAGACAGGGGAAAGTACCAAGAGACCCAGTACTTC	CASRDRGKYQETQYF
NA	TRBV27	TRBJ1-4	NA	TGTGCCAGCGGCCGGACAGTTTCAACTAATGAAAAACTGTTTTTT	CASGRTVSTNEKLFF
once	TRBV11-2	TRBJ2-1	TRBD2	TGTGCCAGCAGCCCGCTAGCGGGGGGATACAATGAGCAGTTCTTC	CASSPLAGGYNEQFF
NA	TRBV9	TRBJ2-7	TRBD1	TGTGCCAGCTCCGGGACAGGGAACTACGAGCAGTACTTC	CASSGTGNYEQYF
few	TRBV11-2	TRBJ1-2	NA	TGTGCCAGCAGCCCAGGCGGGGGTAGAGGTGACACCTTC	CASSPGGGRGDTF
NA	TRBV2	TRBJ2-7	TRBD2	TGTGCCAGCAGTGAACTAGCGGGGAATTCCTACGAGCAGTACTTC	CASSELAGNSYEQYF
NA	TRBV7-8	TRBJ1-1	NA	TGTGCCAGCAGCGCTAGGGGAATGAACACTGAAGCTTTCTTT	CASSARGMNTEAFF
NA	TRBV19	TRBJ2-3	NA	TGTGCCACCGATTACGGGCGGGGTAACACAGATACGCAGTATTTT	CATDYGRGNTDTQYF
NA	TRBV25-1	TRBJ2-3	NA	TGTGCCAGCAGTGAAACAGGGTTCAGCTCAGATACGCAGTATTTT	CASSETGFSSDTQYF
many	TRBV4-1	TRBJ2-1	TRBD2	TGCGCCAGCAGCCAAGACGACTATCGGCGGGGGGGTAATGAGCAGTTCTTC	CASSQDDYRRGGNEQFF
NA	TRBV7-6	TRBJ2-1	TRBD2	TGTGCCAGCAGCTTAGCGTCCAGCGGGGCCTACAATGAGCAGTTCTTC	CASSLASSGAYNEQFF
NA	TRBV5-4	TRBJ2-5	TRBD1	TGTGCCAGCAGTCCCGACAGGGGCGGAGAGACCCAGTACTTC	CASSPDRGGETQYF
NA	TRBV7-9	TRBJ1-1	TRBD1	TGTGCCAGCAGCTTAACAGGGGGCAAAGCTTTCTTT	CASSLTGGKAFF
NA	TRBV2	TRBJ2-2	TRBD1	TGTGCCAGCAGTGGGGACAGTGTGAACACCGGGGAGCTGTTTTTT	CASSGDSVNTGELFF